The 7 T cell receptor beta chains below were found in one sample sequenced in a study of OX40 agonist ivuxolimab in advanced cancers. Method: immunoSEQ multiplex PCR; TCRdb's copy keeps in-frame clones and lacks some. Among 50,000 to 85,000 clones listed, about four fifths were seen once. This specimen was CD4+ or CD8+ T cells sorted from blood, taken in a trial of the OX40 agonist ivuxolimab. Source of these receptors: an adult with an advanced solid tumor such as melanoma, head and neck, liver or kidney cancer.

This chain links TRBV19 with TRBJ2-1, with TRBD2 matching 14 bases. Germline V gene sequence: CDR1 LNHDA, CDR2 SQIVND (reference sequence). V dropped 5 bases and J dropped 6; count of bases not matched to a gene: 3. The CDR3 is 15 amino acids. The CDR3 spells CASSGLAGGPNEQFF. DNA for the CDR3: TGTGCCAGTAGTGGACTAGCGGGAGGACCCAATGAGCAGTTCTTC.

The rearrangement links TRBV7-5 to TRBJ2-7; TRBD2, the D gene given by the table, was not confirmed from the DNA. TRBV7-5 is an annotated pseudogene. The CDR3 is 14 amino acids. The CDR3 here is CVRSFSPPGVEQYF. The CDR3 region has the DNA TGTGTCAGAAGCTTTTCCCCCCCGGGAGTCGAGCAGTACTTC.

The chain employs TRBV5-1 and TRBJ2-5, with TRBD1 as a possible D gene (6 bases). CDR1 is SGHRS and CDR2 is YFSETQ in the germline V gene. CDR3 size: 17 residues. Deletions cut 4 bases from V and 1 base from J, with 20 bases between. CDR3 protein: CASSLAALRGRQETQYF. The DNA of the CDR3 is TGCGCCAGCAGCCTGGCGGCGCTCAGGGGTCGCCAAGAGACCCAGTACTTC.

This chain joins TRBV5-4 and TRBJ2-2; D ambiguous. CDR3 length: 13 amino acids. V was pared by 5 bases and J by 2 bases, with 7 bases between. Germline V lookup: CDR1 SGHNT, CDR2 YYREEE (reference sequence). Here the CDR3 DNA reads TGTGCCAGCAGGGGCAGCAACACCGGGGAGCTGTTTTTT. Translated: CASRGSNTGELFF.

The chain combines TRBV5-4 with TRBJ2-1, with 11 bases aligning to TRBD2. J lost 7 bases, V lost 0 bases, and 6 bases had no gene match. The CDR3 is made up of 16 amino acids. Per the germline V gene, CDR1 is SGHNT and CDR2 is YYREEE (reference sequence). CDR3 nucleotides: TGTGCCAGCAGCTTGGCTAGCGGGAGGCAAGAAAATGAGCAGTTCTTC. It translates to CASSLASGRQENEQFF.

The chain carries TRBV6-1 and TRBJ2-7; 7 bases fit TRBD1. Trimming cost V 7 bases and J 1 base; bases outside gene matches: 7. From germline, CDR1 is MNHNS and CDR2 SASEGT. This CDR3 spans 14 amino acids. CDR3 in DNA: TGTGCCAGCAACCCACAGGGGCCGTCCTACGAGCAGTACTTC. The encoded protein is CASNPQGPSYEQYF.

CDR3 bases: TGTGCCAGCAGTGCGGCTGATCAAGAGACCCAGTACTTC. It encodes CASSAADQETQYF. The chain joins TRBV6-1 to TRBJ2-5; D uncertain. V lost 4 bases to trimming and J lost 2 bases, with 8 bases between them. Germline CDR1 MNHNS, CDR2 SASEGT. CDR3 size: 13 residues.